A selection of T cell receptor beta chains follows, all from one sample in a study of blood T cell repertoires in COVID-19. Assay used: immunoSEQ multiplex PCR; TCRdb lists only in-frame clones, some missing. The sample shows approximately 490,000 clones, approximately 90% of them seen only once. What was sequenced was PBMCs or T cells enriched from blood (not recorded which). These receptors were collected from a woman under 30 who had recovered from COVID-19. The CDR3 runs from the conserved cysteine through the conserved F or W. Fields, in order: D gene, J gene, clone size, V gene, CDR3 protein. A D gene is named only where the DNA matches it firmly. A clone size is listed for some rows: how often the clone was seen (once, few, many), or a class if it is expanded.

TRBD1 | TRBJ1-1 | NA | TRBV7-9 | CASSLRGQPNTEAFF
NA | TRBJ1-2 | few | TRBV7-9 | CASSSGFLANYGYTF
TRBD1 | TRBJ1-2 | once | TRBV7-9 | CASSLARTGFFYGYTF
NA | TRBJ1-6 | few | TRBV5-8 | CASSFRRGNSPLHF
NA | TRBJ1-2 | NA | TRBV12-3/TRBV12-4 | CASSLARRRWSF
TRBD2 | TRBJ2-3 | once | TRBV2 | CASSEGVAGSTDTQYF
TRBD1 | TRBJ2-5 | NA | TRBV5-1 | CASSLGTGLETQYF
NA | TRBJ1-1 | NA | TRBV10-1 | CASSRRGQNTEAFF
TRBD1 | TRBJ2-6 | NA | TRBV19 | CASSMRGTGASGANVLTF
NA | TRBJ2-2 | NA | TRBV5-4 | CASSLGGTSNTGELFF
TRBD2 | TRBJ2-5 | NA | TRBV3-1/TRBV3-2 | CASSGSGGALTQYF
TRBD2 | TRBJ2-5 | NA | TRBV3-1/TRBV3-2 | CASSLLGGVRETQYF
TRBD1 | TRBJ2-1 | NA | TRBV7-9 | CASSLGTGGAYNEQFF
TRBD1 | TRBJ1-1 | NA | TRBV9 | CASSVGGQPAFF
NA | TRBJ1-1 | NA | TRBV5-5 | CASSLDRANTEAFF
TRBD1 | TRBJ2-1 | once | TRBV5-1 | CASSLETGASSYNEQFF
TRBD1 | TRBJ1-1 | NA | TRBV10-2 | CASSESTGDTEAFF
NA | TRBJ1-1 | NA | TRBV28 | CASTPGGAKLTEAFF
NA | TRBJ1-2 | NA | TRBV19 | CASSIQGTPYYGYTF
NA | TRBJ1-4 | NA | TRBV29-1 | CSVEEGGRGKLFF
TRBD1 | TRBJ2-7 | NA | TRBV6-1 | CASSEDGTGESEQYF
NA | TRBJ1-4 | NA | TRBV27 | CASSRGGFSQEKLFF
NA | TRBJ1-5 | NA | TRBV10-2 | CAGGAGSSNQPQHF